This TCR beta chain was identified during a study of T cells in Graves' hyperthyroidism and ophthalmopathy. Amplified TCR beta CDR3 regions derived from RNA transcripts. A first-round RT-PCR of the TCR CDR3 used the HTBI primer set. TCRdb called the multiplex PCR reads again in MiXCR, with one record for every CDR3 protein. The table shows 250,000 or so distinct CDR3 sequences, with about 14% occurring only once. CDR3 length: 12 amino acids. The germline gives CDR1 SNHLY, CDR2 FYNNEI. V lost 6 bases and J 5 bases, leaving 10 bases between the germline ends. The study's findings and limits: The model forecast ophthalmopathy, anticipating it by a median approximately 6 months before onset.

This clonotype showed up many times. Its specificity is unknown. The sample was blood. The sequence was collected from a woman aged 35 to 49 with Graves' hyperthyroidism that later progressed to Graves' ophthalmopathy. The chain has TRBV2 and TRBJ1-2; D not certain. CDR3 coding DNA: TGTGCCAGCAGCGGAATGTTGTATGGCTACACCTTC. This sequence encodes CASSGMLYGYTF.